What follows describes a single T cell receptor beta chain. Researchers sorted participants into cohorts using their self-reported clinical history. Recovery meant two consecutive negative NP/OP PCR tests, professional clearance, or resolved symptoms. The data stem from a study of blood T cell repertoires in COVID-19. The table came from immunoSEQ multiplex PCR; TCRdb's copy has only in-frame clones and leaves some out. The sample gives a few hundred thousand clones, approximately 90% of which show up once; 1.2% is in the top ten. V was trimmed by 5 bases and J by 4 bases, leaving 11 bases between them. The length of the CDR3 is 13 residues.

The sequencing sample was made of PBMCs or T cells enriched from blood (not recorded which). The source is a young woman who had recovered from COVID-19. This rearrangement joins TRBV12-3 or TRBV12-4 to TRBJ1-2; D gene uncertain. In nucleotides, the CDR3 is TGTGCCAGCAGTCACCTCGGTGGCTATGGCTACACCTTC. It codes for CASSHLGGYGYTF.